This TCR beta chain was documented in a study of human T cells and chemical hapten exposure. From germline, CDR1 is MDHEN and CDR2 SYDVKM. Deletions cut 3 bases from V and 0 bases from J, with 12 bases between. The length of the CDR3 is 15 residues. Described time point: pre-sensitization, week 0. Treatment of the sample: therapeutic diphenylcyclopropenone sensitization with weekly scalp DPC. In TCRdb, the RACE reads were re-called with MiXCR into one record per CDR3 protein. The data hold more than 75,000 distinct CDR3 sequences, with 8% to 10% observed a single time. This receptor was identified in a woman aged 40 to 55 with alopecia areata. Some clones in this sample may be carry-over from other donors' samples. The chain links TRBV28 to TRBJ2-7, with D perhaps being TRBD1 or TRBD2 (5 bases each). Sample: whole blood, taken in connection with sensitization to the hapten diphenylcyclopropenone (DPC). CDR3 residues: CASSFRPGSSYEQYF. The DNA for the CDR3 is TGTGCCAGCAGTTTTAGGCCAGGGAGCTCCTACGAGCAGTACTTC.